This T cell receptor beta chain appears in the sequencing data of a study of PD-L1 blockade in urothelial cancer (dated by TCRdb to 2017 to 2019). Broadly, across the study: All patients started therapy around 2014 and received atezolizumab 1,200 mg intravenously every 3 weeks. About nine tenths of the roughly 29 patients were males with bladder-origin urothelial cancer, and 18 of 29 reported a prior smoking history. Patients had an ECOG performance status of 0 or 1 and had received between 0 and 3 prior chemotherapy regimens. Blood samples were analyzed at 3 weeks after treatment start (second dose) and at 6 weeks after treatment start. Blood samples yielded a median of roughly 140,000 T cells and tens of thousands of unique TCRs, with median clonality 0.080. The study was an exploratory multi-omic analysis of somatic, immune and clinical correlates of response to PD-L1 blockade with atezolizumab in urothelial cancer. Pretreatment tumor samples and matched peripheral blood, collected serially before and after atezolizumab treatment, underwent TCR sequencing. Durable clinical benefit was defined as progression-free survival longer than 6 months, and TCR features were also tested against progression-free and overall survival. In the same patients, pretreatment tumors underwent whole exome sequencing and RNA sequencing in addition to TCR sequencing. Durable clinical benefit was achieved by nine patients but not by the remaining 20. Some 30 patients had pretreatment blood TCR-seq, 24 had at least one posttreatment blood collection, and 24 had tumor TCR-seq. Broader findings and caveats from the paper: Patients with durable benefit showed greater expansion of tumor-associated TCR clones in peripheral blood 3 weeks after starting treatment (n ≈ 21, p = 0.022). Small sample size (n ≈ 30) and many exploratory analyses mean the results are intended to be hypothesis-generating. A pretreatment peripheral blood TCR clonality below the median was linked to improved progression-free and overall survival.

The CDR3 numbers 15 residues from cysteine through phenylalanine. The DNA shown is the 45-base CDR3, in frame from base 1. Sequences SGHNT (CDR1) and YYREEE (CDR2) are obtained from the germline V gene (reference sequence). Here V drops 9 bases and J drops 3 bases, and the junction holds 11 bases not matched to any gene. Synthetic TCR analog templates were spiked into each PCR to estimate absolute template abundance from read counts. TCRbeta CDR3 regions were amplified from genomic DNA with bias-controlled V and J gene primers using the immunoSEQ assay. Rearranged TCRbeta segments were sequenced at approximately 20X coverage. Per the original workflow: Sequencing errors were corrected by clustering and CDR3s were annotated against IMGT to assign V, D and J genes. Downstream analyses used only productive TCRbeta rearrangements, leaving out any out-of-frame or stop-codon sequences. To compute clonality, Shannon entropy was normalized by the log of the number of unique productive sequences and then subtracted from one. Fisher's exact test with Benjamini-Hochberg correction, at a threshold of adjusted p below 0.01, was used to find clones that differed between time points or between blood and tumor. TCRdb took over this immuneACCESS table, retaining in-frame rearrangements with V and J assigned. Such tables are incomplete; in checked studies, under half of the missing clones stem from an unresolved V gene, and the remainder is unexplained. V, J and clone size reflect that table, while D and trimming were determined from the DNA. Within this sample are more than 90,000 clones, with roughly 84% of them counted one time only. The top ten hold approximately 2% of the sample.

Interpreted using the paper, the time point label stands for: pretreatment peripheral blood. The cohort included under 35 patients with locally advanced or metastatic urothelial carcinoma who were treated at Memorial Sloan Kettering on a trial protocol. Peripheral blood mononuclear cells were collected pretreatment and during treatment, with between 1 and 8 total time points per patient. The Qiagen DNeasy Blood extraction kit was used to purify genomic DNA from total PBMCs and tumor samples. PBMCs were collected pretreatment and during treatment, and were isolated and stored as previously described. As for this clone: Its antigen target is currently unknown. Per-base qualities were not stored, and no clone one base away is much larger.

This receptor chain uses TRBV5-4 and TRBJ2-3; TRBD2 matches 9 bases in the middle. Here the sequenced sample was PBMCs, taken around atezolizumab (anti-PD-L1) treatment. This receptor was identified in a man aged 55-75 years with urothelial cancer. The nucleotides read TGTGCCACCCTTCCGAGCGGGGGGCCGACAGATACGCAGTATTTT. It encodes CATLPSGGPTDTQYF. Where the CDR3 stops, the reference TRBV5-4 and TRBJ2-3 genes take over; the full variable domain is ETGVTQSPTHLIKTRGQQVTLRCSSQSGHNTVSWYQQALGQGPQFIFQYYREEENGRGNFPPRFSGLQFPNYSSELNVNALELDDSALYLCATLPSGGPTDTQYFGPGTRLTVL.